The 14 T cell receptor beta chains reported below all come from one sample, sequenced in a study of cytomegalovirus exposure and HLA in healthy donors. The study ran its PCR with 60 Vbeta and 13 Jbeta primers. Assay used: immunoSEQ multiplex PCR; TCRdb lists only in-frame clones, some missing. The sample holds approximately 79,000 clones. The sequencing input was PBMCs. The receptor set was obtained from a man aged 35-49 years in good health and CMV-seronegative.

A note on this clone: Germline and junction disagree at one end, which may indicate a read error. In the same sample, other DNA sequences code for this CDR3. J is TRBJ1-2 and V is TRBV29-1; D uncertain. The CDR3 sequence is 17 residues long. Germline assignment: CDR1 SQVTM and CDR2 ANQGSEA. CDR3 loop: CSPRTPDYYPANYGYTF. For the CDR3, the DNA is TGTAGCCCCCGGACCCCCGACTACTACCCCGCTAACTATGGCTATACCTTC. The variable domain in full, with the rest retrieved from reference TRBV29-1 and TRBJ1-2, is SAVISQKPSRDICQRGTSLTIQCQVDSQVTMMFWYRQQPGQSLTLIATANQGSEATYESGFVIDKFPISRPNLTFSTLTVSNMSPEDSSIYLCSPRTPDYYPANYGYTFGSGTRLTVV.

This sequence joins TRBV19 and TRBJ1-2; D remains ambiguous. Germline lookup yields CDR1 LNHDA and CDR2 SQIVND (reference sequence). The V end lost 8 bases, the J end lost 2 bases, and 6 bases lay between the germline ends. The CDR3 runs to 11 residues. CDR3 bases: TGTGCCAGTTGGGAGAACTATGGCTACACCTTC. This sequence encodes CASWENYGYTF.

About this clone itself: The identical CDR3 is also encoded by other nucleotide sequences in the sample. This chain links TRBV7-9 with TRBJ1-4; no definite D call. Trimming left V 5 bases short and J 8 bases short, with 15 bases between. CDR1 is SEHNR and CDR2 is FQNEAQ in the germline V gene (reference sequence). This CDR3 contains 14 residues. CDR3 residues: CASSPPPFREKLFF. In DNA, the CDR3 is TGTGCCAGCAGCCCCCCCCCGTTCCGGGAAAAACTGTTTTTT.

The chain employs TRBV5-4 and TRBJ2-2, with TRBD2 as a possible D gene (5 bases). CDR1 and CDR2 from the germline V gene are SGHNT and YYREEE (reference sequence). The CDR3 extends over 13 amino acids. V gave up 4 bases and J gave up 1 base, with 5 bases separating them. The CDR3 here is CASSSGNTGELFF. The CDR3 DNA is TGTGCCAGCAGCAGCGGGAACACCGGGGAGCTGTTTTTT.

CDR3 nucleotides: TGTGCCAGCAGTTACCGGGGGACAGGGAGACGGTACACCTTC. This encodes CASSYRGTGRRYTF. This chain uses TRBV28 with TRBJ1-2; the match to TRBD1 covers 9 bases. CDR3 size: 14 residues. Unmatched junction bases numbered 11, after V lost 4 bases and J lost 11 bases. Germline values: CDR1 MDHEN, CDR2 SYDVKM.

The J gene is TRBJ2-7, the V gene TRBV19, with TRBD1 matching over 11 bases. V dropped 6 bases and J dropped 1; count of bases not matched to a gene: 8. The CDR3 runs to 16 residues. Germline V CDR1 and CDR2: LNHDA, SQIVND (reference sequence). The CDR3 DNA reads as TGTGCCAGTAGCTCTACCGGGACAGGGGGATCCTACGAGCAGTACTTC. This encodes CASSSTGTGGSYEQYF.

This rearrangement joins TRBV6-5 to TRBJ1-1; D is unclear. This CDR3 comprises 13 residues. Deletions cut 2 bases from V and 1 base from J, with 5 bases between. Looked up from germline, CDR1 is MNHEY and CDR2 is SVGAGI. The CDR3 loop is CASSYGGNTEAFF. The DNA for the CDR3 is TGTGCCAGCAGTTACGGAGGGAACACTGAAGCTTTCTTT.

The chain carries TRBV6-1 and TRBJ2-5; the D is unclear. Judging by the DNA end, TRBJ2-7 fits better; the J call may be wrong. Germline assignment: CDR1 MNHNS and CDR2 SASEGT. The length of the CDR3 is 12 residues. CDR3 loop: CASSDTGYEQYF. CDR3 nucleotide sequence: TGTGCCAGCAGTGACACCGGTTACGAGCAGTACTTC.

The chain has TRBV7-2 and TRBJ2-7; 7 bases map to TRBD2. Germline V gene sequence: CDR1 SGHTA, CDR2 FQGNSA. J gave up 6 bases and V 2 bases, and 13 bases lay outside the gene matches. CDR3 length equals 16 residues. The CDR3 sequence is CASSLSTPGGATEQYF. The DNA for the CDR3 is TGTGCCAGCAGCTTATCGACCCCGGGAGGCGCAACCGAGCAGTACTTC.

Here the CDR3 DNA reads TGTGCCAGCAGCTTCGGACAGGGCGGTGTCGGGGAGCTGTTTTTT. Encoded protein: CASSFGQGGVGELFF. This chain uses TRBV5-8 with TRBJ2-2, with 8 bases matching TRBD1. Germline CDR1 SGHTS, CDR2 YDEGEE. The trim removed 2 bases at V and 7 bases at J, leaving 7 bases unmatched. The CDR3 contains 15 residues.

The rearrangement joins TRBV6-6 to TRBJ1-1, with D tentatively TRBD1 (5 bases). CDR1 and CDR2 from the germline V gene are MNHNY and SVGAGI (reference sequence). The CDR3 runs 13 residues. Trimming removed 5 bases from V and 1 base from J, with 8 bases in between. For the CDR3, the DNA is TGTGCCAGCAGTAACAGGAGGAACACTGAAGCTTTCTTT. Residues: CASSNRRNTEAFF.

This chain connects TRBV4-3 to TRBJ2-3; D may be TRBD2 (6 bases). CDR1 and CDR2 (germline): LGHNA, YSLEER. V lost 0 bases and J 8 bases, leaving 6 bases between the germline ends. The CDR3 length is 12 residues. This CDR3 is CASSQEAGTQYF. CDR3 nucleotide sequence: TGCGCCAGCAGCCAAGAAGCGGGTACGCAGTATTTT.

The CDR3 DNA follows: TGTGCCAGCAGCTTGGGACAGGGTTGGGACACTGAAGCTTTCTTT. Protein sequence: CASSLGQGWDTEAFF. The chain joins TRBV7-8 to TRBJ1-1; the match to TRBD1 covers 9 bases. Germline CDR1 is SGHVS and CDR2 is FQNEAQ. V lost 3 bases, J lost 3 bases, and 5 bases stayed unmatched. The CDR3 length is 15 residues.

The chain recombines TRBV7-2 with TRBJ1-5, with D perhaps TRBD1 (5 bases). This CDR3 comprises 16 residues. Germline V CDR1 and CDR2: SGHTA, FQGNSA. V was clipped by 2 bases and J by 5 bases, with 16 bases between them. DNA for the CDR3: TGTGCCAGCAGCTTATCCCTATTTGGAGGGGATCAGCCCCAGCATTTT. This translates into CASSLSLFGGDQPQHF.